The text below deals with one T cell receptor beta chain. This clonotype came up a few times. Its antigen remains unidentified. Base qualities are not at hand, and no much larger clone is one base apart. This sample was included in a study of T-cell reconstitution after alpha-beta-depleted transplantation in children (dated by TCRdb to the mid-2010s). Regarding the study in general: Using TCR repertoire profiling, the study followed T-cell immune reconstitution in a quantitative way in children after TCRalphabeta/CD19-depleted allogeneic hematopoietic cell transplantation.

Here is what the overall study found, with its caveats: The high TCRbeta diversity at day 60 in some patients was ascribed to recipient T cells and intrathymic progenitors that had survived conditioning. The apparently early alphabetaT-cell count recovery about two months after transplant was reportedly dependent on only several hundred rapidly expanded clones derived from non-depleted graft cells. Over subsequent months, a decline in hyperexpanded clone frequencies was noted, and after one year, T-cell counts and TCRbeta diversity were mostly ascribed to newly produced T cells.

The germline V gene encodes CDR1 DFQATT and CDR2 SNEGSKA (reference sequence). For this chain, trimming is 2 bases at the V end and 4 bases at the J end, and the number of junction bases without a gene match is 5. The CDR3 measures 14 amino acids from cysteine to phenylalanine. Only the CDR3 part of the read is kept: 42 bases, read in frame from the first base. Library preparation employed PCR. The sequencer was an Illumina HiSeq 2500. To normalize quantification of the TCRbeta repertoire, the TCR libraries were built with molecular barcoding that relied on unique molecular identifiers. TCRdb reprocessed the public reads (quality trimming at Q25 with fastp, clone calling with MiXCR) and kept in-frame beta chains. Here each entry gathers all rows of one CDR3 protein and keeps the most common genes and DNA. The sample table records around 440,000 distinct CDR3 sequences; roughly a tenth of these occur just once. The ten largest account for approximately 2% of the sample.

Sample treatment or condition, as interpreted from the label and publication: allogeneic hematopoietic cell transplantation with graft depleted of TCRalphabeta T cells and CD19 B cells. Transplant recipients were children who received TCRalphabeta/CD19-depleted allogeneic hematopoietic cell grafts. This TCR derives from a child aged 2-9 years with inherited bone marrow failure, due to receive a stem cell transplant. The starting material was PBMCs, obtained before TCRalphabeta/CD19-depleted stem cell transplant. The V and J genes are TRBV20-1 and TRBJ1-5; TRBD1 agrees with 7 junctional bases. At the DNA level, the sequence is TGCAGTGCTAGACCGGGACAGATAAATCAGCCCCAGCATTTT. Protein translation: CSARPGQINQPQHF.